These T cell receptor beta chains were read from a single sample in a study of blood T cell repertoires in COVID-19. Assay used: immunoSEQ multiplex PCR; TCRdb lists only in-frame clones, some missing. The data contain 250,000 to 350,000 clones, roughly 91% of them singletons. Source material: PBMCs or T cells enriched from blood (not recorded which). The origin of the receptors is a woman aged 45 to 65 who had been exposed to COVID-19. Each CDR3 is given with its conserved first and last residue. The order of the fields is clone size, J gene, D gene, V gene, CDR3 DNA, CDR3 protein. D genes are given only for firm matches. Expanded clones get a size class; other rows say once, few or many, or leave the size out.

few | TRBJ1-5 | TRBD1 | TRBV28 | TGTGCCAGCAGTTTCGACAGGGCAGCCCAGCATTTT | CASSFDRAAQHF
- | TRBJ2-7 | - | TRBV28 | TGTGCCAGCAGTTTAAGGCCAGGGGAAGGGACTACAGAGCAGTACTTC | CASSLRPGEGTTEQYF
- | TRBJ1-5 | - | TRBV5-6 | TGTGCCAGCAGCTTGGCGGGGGAGTGGAATCAGCCCCAGCATTTT | CASSLAGEWNQPQHF
- | TRBJ2-7 | TRBD1 | TRBV19 | TGTGCCACAGAAAAACAGGGGACCTACGAGCAGTACTTC | CATEKQGTYEQYF
- | TRBJ1-1 | - | TRBV6-5 | TGTGCCAGCAGACCAACAGCAACGAACACTGAAGCTTTCTTT | CASRPTATNTEAFF
- | TRBJ2-7 | - | TRBV15 | TGTGCCACCACTCCAGGACAGTCTAAGGGATACGAGCAGTACTTC | CATTPGQSKGYEQYF
- | TRBJ2-2 | TRBD1 | TRBV30 | TGTGCCTGGAGTTTATCAGGGGGCGCGAACACCGGGGAGCTGTTTTTT | CAWSLSGGANTGELFF
- | TRBJ1-6 | - | TRBV25-1 | TGTGCCAGCAGTGTCGCCGGGCCGAGGGGGGGGAATTCACCCCTCCACTTT | CASSVAGPRGGNSPLHF
- | TRBJ2-2 | TRBD1 | TRBV29-1 | TGCAGCGCGGAACGGGGACAGGCCGACACCGGGGAGCTGTTTTTT | CSAERGQADTGELFF
- | TRBJ2-1 | TRBD2 | TRBV19 | TGTGCCAGTACCCCCCCTAGCGGGGGAAACTACAATGAGCAGTTCTTC | CASTPPSGGNYNEQFF
- | TRBJ1-1 | - | TRBV5-1 | TGCGCCAGCAGCATCGACAGAAGAAACACTGAAGCTTTCTTT | CASSIDRRNTEAFF
- | TRBJ2-3 | TRBD2 | TRBV27 | TGTGCCAGCAGGGAACGGGGGGGCCTCTCCACAGATACGCAGTATTTT | CASRERGGLSTDTQYF
- | TRBJ2-7 | - | TRBV3-1/TRBV3-2 | TGTGCCAGCAGCCAAGAAGTGTCACTCACCTACGAGCAGTACTTC | CASSQEVSLTYEQYF
- | TRBJ2-2 | TRBD2 | TRBV5-4 | TGTGCCAGCAGCACAGGACTAGCTGAGAACACCGGGGAGCTGTTTTTT | CASSTGLAENTGELFF
- | TRBJ1-6 | - | TRBV27 | TGTGCCAGCAGTTCCGGACAGACGAGCTCCTATAATTCACCCCTCCACTTT | CASSSGQTSSYNSPLHF
- | TRBJ2-1 | - | TRBV9 | TGTGCCAGCAGCCTAAACTACAACAATGAGCAGTTCTTC | CASSLNYNNEQFF
few | TRBJ2-2 | TRBD2 | TRBV2 | TGTGCCGGCAAGCGGGGAGGCGACACCGGGGAGCTGTTTTTT | CAGKRGGDTGELFF
- | TRBJ1-6 | TRBD1 | TRBV18 | TGTGCCAGCTCACCAGAAAGACAGGGGACACCCCTCCACTTT | CASSPERQGTPLHF
- | TRBJ2-2 | TRBD1 | TRBV9 | TGTGCCAGCAGCGAGACAGGGGCCGGGGAGCTGTTTTTT | CASSETGAGELFF
- | TRBJ2-5 | TRBD2 | TRBV4-1 | TGCGCCAGCAGCCAAGAGGCCCGGGGGGGCCCCGAGACCCAGTACTTC | CASSQEARGGPETQYF
- | TRBJ1-4 | - | TRBV3-1/TRBV3-2 | TGTGCCAGCAGCCAAGATCGGGGGACTAATGAAAAACTGTTTTTT | CASSQDRGTNEKLFF
- | TRBJ2-1 | TRBD2 | TRBV3-1/TRBV3-2 | TGTGCCAGCAGCCAAGGCAGCGGGGCGTCGATTACTAAGCAGTTCTTC | CASSQGSGASITKQFF
- | TRBJ1-5 | - | TRBV21-1 | TGTGCCAGCAGGGAAGACAGGGCCGGCAATCAGCCCCAGCATTTT | CASREDRAGNQPQHF
- | TRBJ2-7 | - | TRBV11-3 | TGTGCCAGCAGCTTAGCTCGGGATTACGAGCAGTACTTC | CASSLARDYEQYF
- | TRBJ2-3 | TRBD2 | TRBV2 | TGTGCCAGCAGTGAATTTTTGGGACTACACGACACAGATACGCAGTATTTT | CASSEFLGLHDTDTQYF
- | TRBJ2-7 | TRBD1 | TRBV30 | TGTGCCTGGAAGTCAGGGGGCTACGAGCAGTACTTC | CAWKSGGYEQYF
- | TRBJ2-1 | TRBD2 | TRBV3-1/TRBV3-2 | TGTGCCAGCAGCCAGGCTCTGGGGGGGAATCACAATGAGCAGTTCTTC | CASSQALGGNHNEQFF
- | TRBJ2-7 | TRBD2 | TRBV27 | TGTGCCAGCAGTTTATCGCCCGGGGGGGAGTACGAGCAGTACTTC | CASSLSPGGEYEQYF
few | TRBJ1-3 | - | TRBV28 | TGTGCCAGCAGTTTACTGGGGGGAGGTGGAAACACCATATATTTT | CASSLLGGGGNTIYF
- | TRBJ1-5 | - | TRBV18 | TGTGCCAGCTCACCACTGAGGGAGAACAATCAGCCCCAGCATTTT | CASSPLRENNQPQHF
- | TRBJ1-2 | - | TRBV25-1 | TGTGCCAGCAGTGATTCAGGCCTTTATTCTAACTATGGCTACACCTTC | CASSDSGLYSNYGYTF